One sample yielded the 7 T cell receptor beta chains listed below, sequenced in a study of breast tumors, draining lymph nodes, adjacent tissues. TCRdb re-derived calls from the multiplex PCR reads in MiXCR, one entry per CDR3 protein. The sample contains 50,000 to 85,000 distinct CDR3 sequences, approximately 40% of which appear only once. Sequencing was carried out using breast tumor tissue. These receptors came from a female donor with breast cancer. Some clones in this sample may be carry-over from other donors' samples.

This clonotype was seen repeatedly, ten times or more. As DNA, the CDR3 is TGCAGTGCCTGGGGCACACAGGGGAGCGGAGAAAACTCTGGAAACACCATATATTTT. This codes for CSAWGTQGSGENSGNTIYF. V usage is TRBV20-1 and J usage is TRBJ1-3, with 7 nucleotides matching TRBD1. In germline, CDR1 is DFQATT, CDR2 SNEGSKA (reference sequence). With 6 bases clipped from V and 0 bases from J, the junction kept 20 bases outside the gene matches. CDR3 length: 19 residues.

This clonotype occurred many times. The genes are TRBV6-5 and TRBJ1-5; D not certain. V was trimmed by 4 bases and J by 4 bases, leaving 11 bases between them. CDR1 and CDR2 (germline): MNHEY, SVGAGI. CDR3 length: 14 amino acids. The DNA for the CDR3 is TGTGCCAGCAGTTTGCGGACCTTTAATCAGCCCCAGCATTTT. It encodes CASSLRTFNQPQHF.

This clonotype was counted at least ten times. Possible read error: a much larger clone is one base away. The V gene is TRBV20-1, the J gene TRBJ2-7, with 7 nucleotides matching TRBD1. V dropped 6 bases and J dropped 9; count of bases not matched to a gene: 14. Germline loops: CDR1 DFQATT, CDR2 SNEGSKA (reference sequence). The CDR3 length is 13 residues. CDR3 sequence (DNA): TGCAGTGCATCGCGGACAGGAGGAGGCGCGCAGTACTTC. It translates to CSASRTGGGAQYF.

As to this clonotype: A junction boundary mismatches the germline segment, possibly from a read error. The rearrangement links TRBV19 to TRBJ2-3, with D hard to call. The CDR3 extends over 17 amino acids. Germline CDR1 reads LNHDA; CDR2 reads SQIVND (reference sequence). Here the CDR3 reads CASSPDPGSSGTDTQSF. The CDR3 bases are TGTGCCAGTAGTCCTGACCCGGGCAGTTCTGGCACAGATACGCAGTCTTTT. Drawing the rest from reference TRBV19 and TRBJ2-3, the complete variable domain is DGGITQSPKYLFRKEGQNVTLSCEQNLNHDAMYWYRQDPGQGLRLIYYSQIVNDFQKGDIAEGYSVSREKKESFPLTVTSAQKNPTAFYLCASSPDPGSSGTDTQSFGPGTRLTVL.

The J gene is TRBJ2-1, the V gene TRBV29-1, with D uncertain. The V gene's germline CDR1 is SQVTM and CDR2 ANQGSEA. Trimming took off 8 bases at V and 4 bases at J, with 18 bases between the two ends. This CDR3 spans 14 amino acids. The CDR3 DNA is TGCAGCAGTTTCGAGGAAATATCATACAATGAGCAGTTCTTC. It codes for CSSFEEISYNEQFF.

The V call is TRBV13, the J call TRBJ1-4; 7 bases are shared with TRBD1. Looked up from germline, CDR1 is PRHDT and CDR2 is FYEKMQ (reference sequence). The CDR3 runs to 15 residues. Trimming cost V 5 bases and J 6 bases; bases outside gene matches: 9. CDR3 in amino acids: CASSQRGRRYEKLFF. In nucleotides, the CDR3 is TGTGCCAGCAGCCAAAGGGGGCGCCGGTATGAAAAACTGTTTTTT.

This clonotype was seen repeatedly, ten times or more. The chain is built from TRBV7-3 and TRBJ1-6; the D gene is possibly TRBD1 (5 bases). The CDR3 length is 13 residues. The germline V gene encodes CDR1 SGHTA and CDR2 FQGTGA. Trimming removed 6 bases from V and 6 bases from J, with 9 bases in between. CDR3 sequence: CASRGDFNSPLHF. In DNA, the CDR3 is TGTGCCAGCAGGGGGGATTTTAATTCACCCCTCCACTTT.